These 19 T cell receptor beta chains were all obtained from the same sample, sequenced in a study of cytomegalovirus exposure and HLA in healthy donors. PCR amplification relied on 60 Vbeta primers (plus 13 Jbeta primers). TCRdb's copy holds only in-frame clones and misses some; the assay was immunoSEQ multiplex PCR. Found here are approximately 210,000 clones, more than 85% of them singletons; the top ten hold approximately 1.7%. Material for sequencing was PBMCs. These receptors were taken from a woman aged 18-29 years in good health and CMV-seronegative.

In this sample, this clone turned up a few times. The gene calls are TRBV29-1 and TRBJ2-5, with a tentative D call TRBD1 (6 bases). Germline V gene lookup returns CDR1 SQVTM and CDR2 ANQGSEA. The CDR3 covers 12 residues. The ends were cut back, 6 bases at V and 0 bases at J, with 8 bases in the middle. The CDR3 DNA reads TGCAGCGTCACAGGGAACCAAGAGACCCAGTACTTC. Translated: CSVTGNQETQYF.

This chain links TRBV18 with TRBJ1-4; 8 bases agree with TRBD1. From germline, CDR1 is KGHSH and CDR2 LQKENI. The CDR3 has 14 residues. J was trimmed by 7 bases and V by 4 bases; bases with no gene match: 5. CDR3 sequence (DNA): TGTGCCAGCTCACTGGACAGGGCGGGTGAAAAACTGTTTTTT. Translation gives CASSLDRAGEKLFF.

This clone was counted a single time. The chain uses TRBV6-5 and TRBJ2-7; D perhaps matches TRBD1 (6 bases). The ends were cut back, 7 bases at V and 7 bases at J, with 23 bases in the middle. Germline lookup yields CDR1 MNHEY and CDR2 SVGAGI. This CDR3 comprises 15 residues. CDR3 sequence: CASTFVGAGAWEQYF. The CDR3 bases are TGTGCCAGCACCTTCGTGGGGGCAGGGGCATGGGAGCAGTACTTC.

This chain joins TRBV7-6 and TRBJ2-1; TRBD1 agrees at 7 bases. This CDR3 has 15 residues. From germline, CDR1 is SGHVS and CDR2 FNYEAQ. Unmatched junction bases numbered 11, after V lost 5 bases and J lost 7 bases. CDR3 coding DNA: TGTGCCAGCAGCGTCTCACCGGGACAGCTGAATGAGCAGTTCTTC. It translates to CASSVSPGQLNEQFF.

Details on this clone: A read error may produce the germline difference seen at one junction end. This chain connects TRBV7-7 to TRBJ2-3; 8 bases are a match to TRBD1. CDR3 length: 18 amino acids. CDR1 and CDR2 (germline): SSHAT, FNYEAQ (reference sequence). Here the CDR3 DNA reads TGTGCTAGCAGCTCGGGACAGGACCCCTATTTGGGCACAGATACGCAGTATTTT. It yields the protein CASSSGQDPYLGTDTQYF.

V is TRBV28 and J is TRBJ1-4, with D possibly TRBD1 on 5 matching bases. The germline gives CDR1 MDHEN, CDR2 SYDVKM. This CDR3 comprises 18 residues. V lost 3 bases to trimming and J lost 2 bases, with 19 bases between them. This CDR3 reads CASSLEGTYLGTNEKLFF. The DNA for the CDR3 is TGTGCCAGCAGTTTGGAGGGGACCTACCTTGGGACTAATGAAAAACTGTTTTTT.

The chain uses TRBV5-4 and TRBJ2-7, with 15 bases fitting TRBD2. The junction had 2 bases not matched to a gene; V was cut back by 0 bases and J by 4 bases. The CDR3 runs 16 residues. CDR1 is SGHNT and CDR2 is YYREEE in the germline V gene (reference sequence). The CDR3 loop is CASSLAGTSGRYEQYF. Here the CDR3 DNA reads TGTGCCAGCAGCTTGGCAGGGACTAGCGGGAGGTACGAGCAGTACTTC.

This clone was detected once. The chain joins TRBV6-5 to TRBJ2-3; TRBD1 matches 10 bases. The trim removed 0 bases at V and 3 bases at J, leaving 3 bases unmatched. Per germline, CDR1 MNHEY and CDR2 SVGAGI. The CDR3 spans 16 residues. CDR3 bases: TGTGCCAGCAGTTACTCGGGACAGGGGCGGACAGATACGCAGTATTTT. Translation gives CASSYSGQGRTDTQYF.

This chain joins TRBV5-4 and TRBJ1-5; no reliable D call. This CDR3 spans 15 amino acids. V lost 3 bases, J lost 0 bases, and 10 bases lay in between. Germline V gene sequence: CDR1 SGHNT, CDR2 YYREEE (reference sequence). CDR3: CASSYDGDSNQPQHF. DNA for the CDR3: TGTGCCAGCAGCTACGACGGAGATAGCAATCAGCCCCAGCATTTT.

This clone was detected only a few times. The rearrangement links TRBV20-1 to TRBJ2-1; 7 bases align to TRBD1. The CDR3 is 11 amino acids. Germline V CDR1 and CDR2: DFQATT, SNEGSKA (reference sequence). Trimming removed 7 bases from V and 5 bases from J; junction bases left unmatched: 2. The CDR3 sequence is CSVRGNNEQFF. CDR3 nucleotides: TGCAGTGTCAGGGGGAACAATGAGCAGTTCTTC.

This CDR3 is CASSLTGSGANVLTF. The DNA for the CDR3 is TGTGCCAGCAGCCTTACCGGCTCTGGGGCCAACGTCCTGACTTTC. The V gene is TRBV7-9, the J gene TRBJ2-6; D gene ambiguous. The CDR3 covers 15 residues. V lost 5 bases to trimming and J lost 0 bases, with 8 bases between them. The V gene's germline CDR1 is SEHNR and CDR2 FQNEAQ (reference sequence).

The chain couples TRBV7-8 to TRBJ2-7; TRBD1 matches 11 bases. With 1 base clipped from V and 2 bases from J, the junction kept 10 bases outside the gene matches. The CDR3 length is 18 residues. The V gene's germline CDR1 is SGHVS and CDR2 FQNEAQ. CDR3 in DNA: TGTGCCAGCAGCTTAGGGACAGGGGGCCACCAGCCCACCTACGAGCAGTACTTC. This gives the protein CASSLGTGGHQPTYEQYF.

A single count supports this clone. The chain is built from TRBV30 and TRBJ2-5; 9 bases match TRBD1. Looked up from germline, CDR1 is GTSNPN and CDR2 is SVGIG (reference sequence). J was trimmed by 5 bases and V by 2 bases; bases with no gene match: 6. The CDR3 length is 14 residues. CDR3 sequence: CAWSYRGRGETQYF. CDR3 DNA sequence: TGTGCCTGGAGTTACAGGGGGCGCGGGGAGACCCAGTACTTC. The whole variable domain, filled in from reference TRBV30 and TRBJ2-5, reads SQTIHQWPATLVQPVGSPLSLECTVEGTSNPNLYWYRQAAGRGLQLLFYSVGIGQISSEVPQNLSASRPQDRQFILSSKKLLLSDSGFYLCAWSYRGRGETQYFGPGTRLLVL.

This clone was picked up a small number of times. The chain has TRBV2 and TRBJ2-1; D is possibly TRBD2 (6 bases). The CDR3 spans 11 residues. The ends were cut back, 8 bases at V and 8 bases at J, with 10 bases in the middle. Germline CDR1 reads SNHLY; CDR2 reads FYNNEI. The DNA of the CDR3 is TGTGCCAGCGGGTTAGCGGATGAGCAGTTCTTC. Protein sequence: CASGLADEQFF.

A remark on this clone: One junction end does not reproduce the germline sequence, and a read error may be involved. This chain links TRBV7-9 with TRBJ2-3; 9 nucleotides match TRBD2. Germline V gene data show CDR1 as SEHNR and CDR2 as FQNEAQ (reference sequence). The CDR3 length is 15 residues. The CDR3 is CSSSAGTSLTDTQYF. For the CDR3, the DNA is TGTTCCAGCAGCGCCGGGACTAGCCTCACAGATACGCAGTATTTT.

V and J are TRBV5-4 and TRBJ2-1, with D possibly matching TRBD2 (6 bases). There are 15 residues in the CDR3. Germline-derived CDR1 and CDR2 are SGHNT and YYREEE (reference sequence). Trimming removed 6 bases from V and 0 bases from J, with 13 bases in between. The CDR3 sequence: CASTSSAPSYNEQFF. CDR3 DNA sequence: TGTGCCAGCACATCTAGCGCCCCCTCCTACAATGAGCAGTTCTTC.

The V and J genes are TRBV2 and TRBJ2-7; 7 bases line up with TRBD1. The CDR3 contains 14 residues. The germline gives CDR1 SNHLY, CDR2 FYNNEI. V shed 2 bases and J 2 bases; nucleotides not matched to a gene: 3. The CDR3: CASSEYRGAYEQYF. The CDR3 DNA is TGTGCCAGCAGTGAATACAGGGGCGCCTACGAGCAGTACTTC.

The chain uses TRBV30 and TRBJ2-3, with a possible D match to TRBD2 (5 bases). V lost 5 bases to trimming and J lost 0 bases, with 12 bases between them. CDR1 and CDR2 (germline): GTSNPN, SVGIG (reference sequence). The CDR3 contains 14 residues. The CDR3 DNA follows: TGTGCCTGGGGTCCGACTACTAGCACAGATACGCAGTATTTT. The encoded protein is CAWGPTTSTDTQYF.

The gene calls are TRBV30 and TRBJ2-7; D perhaps matches TRBD2 (5 bases). V lost 1 base and J lost 4, with 14 bases in between. The CDR3 extends over 14 amino acids. Germline V gene data show CDR1 as GTSNPN and CDR2 as SVGIG (reference sequence). CDR3 coding DNA: TGTGCCTGGAGTGATGTGGGAGTTACGTACGAGCAGTACTTC. Translated, it gives CAWSDVGVTYEQYF. The entire variable domain, with the rest obtained from reference TRBV30 and TRBJ2-7, is as follows: SQTIHQWPATLVQPVGSPLSLECTVEGTSNPNLYWYRQAAGRGLQLLFYSVGIGQISSEVPQNLSASRPQDRQFILSSKKLLLSDSGFYLCAWSDVGVTYEQYFGPGTRLTVT.